Listed below are T cell receptor beta chains from one sample, sequenced in a study of blood T cell repertoires in COVID-19. The method was immunoSEQ multiplex PCR; TCRdb's version includes in-frame clones alone and lacks a portion of them. The table shows under 350,000 clones, with roughly 85% occurring only once. Material: PBMCs or T cells enriched from blood (not recorded which). Receptors originate from a woman aged 40 to 50 with acute COVID-19. Each CDR3 is given with its conserved first and last residue. Each record gives: V gene, J gene, clone size, D gene, CDR3 DNA, CDR3 protein. D genes are given only for firm matches. Size tells how often a clone was seen (once, few, many) or the class of an expanded clone, and some rows leave it out.

TRBV24-1,TRBJ2-2,-,TRBD2,TGTGCCACCAGCCGTGGACTAGCGGTGGTAGAGCTGTTTTTT,CATSRGLAVVELFF
TRBV4-3,TRBJ2-7,many,TRBD2,TGCGCCAGCAGCCAAGCATTAGCGGGGGGGCCTGAAGAGCAGTACTTC,CASSQALAGGPEEQYF
TRBV7-2,TRBJ2-7,-,TRBD2,TGTGCCAGCAGCTTGACTAGCGGGGGGGGCCTGGGACAGCAGTACTTC,CASSLTSGGGLGQQYF
TRBV27,TRBJ1-2,-,-,TGTGCCAGCAGAGTGGGGCAGGGATCCTATGGCTACACCTTC,CASRVGQGSYGYTF
TRBV7-9,TRBJ1-2,-,TRBD1,TGTGCCAGCAGCTTAGCCGGGACAGGGAACTATGGCTACACCTTC,CASSLAGTGNYGYTF
TRBV7-8,TRBJ1-5,-,-,TGTGCCAGCAGCTCACAGGGTGCTAATCAGCCCCAGCATTTT,CASSSQGANQPQHF
TRBV10-2,TRBJ1-5,few,-,TGCGCCAGCAGTGGAGAGAGGAACCAGCCCCAGCATTTT,CASSGERNQPQHF
TRBV5-1,TRBJ2-2,-,-,TGCGCCAGCTCTCATGGAGCGGGTGTAAGGACCGGGGAGCTGTTTTTT,CASSHGAGVRTGELFF
TRBV5-8,TRBJ1-1,-,TRBD1,TGTGCCAGCAGCCAACTGGACAGGGGGCGTAGGGGCACTGAAGCTTTCTTT,CASSQLDRGRRGTEAFF
TRBV19,TRBJ1-6,-,-,TGTGCCAGTAGTATCGGCAGGGCGAGCAATTCACCCCTCCACTTT,CASSIGRASNSPLHF
TRBV7-9,TRBJ2-5,-,-,TGTGCCAGCAGCTTACAGGGACAAGAGACCCAGTACTTC,CASSLQGQETQYF
TRBV7-6,TRBJ1-5,-,TRBD1,TGTGCCAGCAGCTTAGGGACAGGGGGTAATCAGCCCCAGCATTTT,CASSLGTGGNQPQHF
TRBV19,TRBJ2-1,-,-,TGTGCCAGTATTCTGCGTCGGCTAGTCCCTGATGAGCAGTTCTTC,CASILRRLVPDEQFF
TRBV5-1,TRBJ2-3,-,TRBD1,TGCGCCAGCAGCTTGGGCCCTGACAGGGGAGTGGATACGCAGTATTTT,CASSLGPDRGVDTQYF
TRBV7-9,TRBJ2-3,-,-,TGTGCCAGCAGCTTAGGGACTAGGGGGAACACAGATACGCAGTATTTT,CASSLGTRGNTDTQYF
TRBV18,TRBJ2-7,-,TRBD1,TGTGCCAGCTCACCTAGTCAGGGGGCCCTACACGAGCAGTACTTC,CASSPSQGALHEQYF
TRBV27,TRBJ2-3,-,-,TGTGCCAGCAACCTACAGGGCTCTAGCACAGATACGCAGTATTTT,CASNLQGSSTDTQYF
TRBV9,TRBJ1-1,-,TRBD1,TGTGCCAGCAGCGCAACATCCGGGACAGCAAACACTGAAGCTTTCTTT,CASSATSGTANTEAFF
TRBV5-1,TRBJ1-2,-,-,TGCGCCAGCAGCCCCGGGGAGCCATTTAACTATGGCTACACCTTC,CASSPGEPFNYGYTF
TRBV28,TRBJ2-7,-,-,TGTGCCAGCAGCCCCCACAGCGGGGACAACGAGCAGTACTTC,CASSPHSGDNEQYF
TRBV28,TRBJ2-2,-,TRBD2,TGTGCCAGCAGTTCCAGGACTAGCCCCGGGGAGCTGTTTTTT,CASSSRTSPGELFF
TRBV2,TRBJ1-2,-,TRBD1,TGTGCCAGCAGTGGCACAGGGGGCAACTATGGCTACACCTTC,CASSGTGGNYGYTF
TRBV6-5,TRBJ2-7,-,TRBD2,TGTGCCAGCAGTTACTCGGGGGGGTTCGCCTACGAGCAGTACTTC,CASSYSGGFAYEQYF
TRBV5-1,TRBJ1-1,-,TRBD1,TGCGCCAGCGCAACAGGGGACGAGGCTGAAGCTTTCTTT,CASATGDEAEAFF
TRBV13,TRBJ2-7,-,TRBD1,TGTGCCAGCAGCCTAGTGGGACAGGGTCGAATACACTCCTACGAGCAGTACTTC,CASSLVGQGRIHSYEQYF
TRBV5-8,TRBJ2-1,-,TRBD2,TGTGCCAGCAGCTGGGGGACTAGGAAGAATGAGCAGTTCTTC,CASSWGTRKNEQFF
TRBV7-2,TRBJ2-4,-,TRBD2,TGTGCCAGCAGCTCTGTGACTAGCGGGAGGAGTAAGGGGAACATTCAGTACTTC,CASSSVTSGRSKGNIQYF
TRBV18,TRBJ2-1,-,TRBD2,TGTGCCAGCTCACCACTCAGCGGGGGGGCAGGGGAGCAGTTCTTC,CASSPLSGGAGEQFF
TRBV6-5,TRBJ1-6,-,TRBD1,TGTGCCAGCAGGGGACAGGGGGCGAAGAATTCACCCCTCCACTTT,CASRGQGAKNSPLHF
TRBV5-8,TRBJ2-4,-,-,TGTGCCAGCAGCCTACAAACGGGGGGCGATTGGAACATTCAGTACTTC,CASSLQTGGDWNIQYF
TRBV5-4,TRBJ1-2,-,TRBD1,TGTGCCAGCAGCTATGGGACAGGGGGCTACACCTTC,CASSYGTGGYTF
TRBV5-4,TRBJ2-5,-,-,TGTGCCAGCAGCAGAGACAGGTGGTCTGAGACCCAGTACTTC,CASSRDRWSETQYF
TRBV6-5,TRBJ2-1,-,-,TGTGCCAGCAGGGAGTATCGGACAAGAAAGCAGTTCTTC,CASREYRTRKQFF
TRBV7-2,TRBJ1-2,-,-,TGTGCCAGCAGAGGGGCGGGGAGCACATCCTGGCCCACCTTC,CASRGAGSTSWPTF
TRBV29-1,TRBJ2-6,-,-,TGCAGCGTTACTCAAACGTCTGGGGCCAACGTCCTGACTTTC,CSVTQTSGANVLTF
TRBV11-2,TRBJ2-5,-,-,TGTGCCAGCAGCTTTGGGGACACCCGGGGAACCCAGTACTTC,CASSFGDTRGTQYF
TRBV18,TRBJ2-1,-,-,TGTGCCAGCTCACCCGGTTTAGGGACTTCCAATGAGCAGTTCTTC,CASSPGLGTSNEQFF
TRBV5-6,TRBJ2-7,-,-,TGTGCCAGCAGCTTATTGGGGAGTGCGGGCGAGCAGTACTTC,CASSLLGSAGEQYF
TRBV5-1,TRBJ1-1,-,-,TGCGCCAGCAGCTCAGACACGTTCCTTGAAGCTTTCTTT,CASSSDTFLEAFF
TRBV7-2,TRBJ1-1,-,TRBD1,TGTGCCAGCAGCTACCGACAGGGGGAGACGGCTTTCTTT,CASSYRQGETAFF
TRBV28,TRBJ1-6,-,-,TGTGCCAGCCTTATACAGGGATCCTATAATTCACCCCTCCACTTT,CASLIQGSYNSPLHF
TRBV6-5,TRBJ1-2,-,-,TGTGCCAGCAGTTACTTATCCGGGGGTGGCTACACCTTC,CASSYLSGGGYTF
TRBV12-3/TRBV12-4,TRBJ1-2,-,-,TGTGCCAGCAGTTTTAGAGGGAACTATGGCTACACCTTC,CASSFRGNYGYTF
TRBV28,TRBJ2-4,-,-,TGTGCCAGCACCCCATCACCCGGGGAGAAAGGCATTCAGTACTTC,CASTPSPGEKGIQYF
TRBV6-6,TRBJ1-5,-,-,TGTGCCAGCAGTTACCGGGAGTTCAATCAGCCCCAGCATTTT,CASSYREFNQPQHF
TRBV7-2,TRBJ1-2,-,-,TGTGCCAGCAGCTCCGCCGCCCAGATCGTCTATGGCTACACCTTC,CASSSAAQIVYGYTF
TRBV7-6,TRBJ2-3,-,TRBD1,TGTGCCAGCAGCACACCGACAGGGGGCAGGACAGATACGCAGTATTTT,CASSTPTGGRTDTQYF
TRBV5-8,TRBJ1-5,-,-,TGTGCCAGCAGCTTCGGCGGGCAGCCCCAGCATTTT,CASSFGGQPQHF
TRBV10-3,TRBJ1-1,-,-,TGTGCCATCAGTGAGTCAAACGGGAACACTGAAGCTTTCTTT,CAISESNGNTEAFF
TRBV7-2,TRBJ2-7,-,TRBD2,TGTGCCAGCAGCCAGGGAGGGAGCTCCTACGAGCAGTACTTC,CASSQGGSSYEQYF
TRBV11-2,TRBJ1-3,-,TRBD1,TGTGCCAGCAGCCCCGGGTTTGGGACAGCTTCGGGTGTCACCATATATTTT,CASSPGFGTASGVTIYF
TRBV19,TRBJ1-6,-,TRBD1,TGTGCCAGTATGTGGACAGGGGAGAATTCACCCCTCCACTTT,CASMWTGENSPLHF
TRBV3-1/TRBV3-2,TRBJ2-2,-,TRBD2,TGTGCCAGCAGCCCTTCCCCCTTAGCGGGAGGTTCCGTCACCGGGGAGCTGTTTTTT,CASSPSPLAGGSVTGELFF